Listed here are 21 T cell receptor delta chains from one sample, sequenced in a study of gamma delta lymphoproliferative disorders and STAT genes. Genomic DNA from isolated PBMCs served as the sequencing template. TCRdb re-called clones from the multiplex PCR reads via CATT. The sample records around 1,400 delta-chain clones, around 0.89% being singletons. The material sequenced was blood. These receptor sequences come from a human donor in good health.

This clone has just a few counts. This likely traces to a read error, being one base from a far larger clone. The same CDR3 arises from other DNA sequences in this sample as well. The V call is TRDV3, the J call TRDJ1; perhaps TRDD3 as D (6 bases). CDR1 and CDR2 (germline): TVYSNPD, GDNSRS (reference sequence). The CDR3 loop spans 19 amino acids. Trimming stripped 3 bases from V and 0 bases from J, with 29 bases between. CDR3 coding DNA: TGTGCCTTCTCTTGCTATAATTTACTGGGAGGGGCGTACACCGATAAACTCATCTTT. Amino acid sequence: CAFSCYNLLGGAYTDKLIF.

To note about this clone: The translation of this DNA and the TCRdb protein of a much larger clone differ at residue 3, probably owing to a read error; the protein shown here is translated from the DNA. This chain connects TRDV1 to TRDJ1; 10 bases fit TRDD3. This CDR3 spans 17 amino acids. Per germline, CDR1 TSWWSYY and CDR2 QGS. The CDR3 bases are TGTGCTTTTGGGGTGACCTACACTGGGGGATACACCGATAAACTCATCTTT. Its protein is CAFGVTYTGGYTDKLIF.

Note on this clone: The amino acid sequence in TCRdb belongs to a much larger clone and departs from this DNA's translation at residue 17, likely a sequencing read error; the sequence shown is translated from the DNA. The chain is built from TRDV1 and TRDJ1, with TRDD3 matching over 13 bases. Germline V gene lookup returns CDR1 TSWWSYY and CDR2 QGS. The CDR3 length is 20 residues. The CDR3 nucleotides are TGTGCTCTTGGGGAACTAGAATACCCTCGCCGTACTGGGGGATACGATGAACTCATCTTT. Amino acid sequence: CALGELEYPRRTGGYDELIF.

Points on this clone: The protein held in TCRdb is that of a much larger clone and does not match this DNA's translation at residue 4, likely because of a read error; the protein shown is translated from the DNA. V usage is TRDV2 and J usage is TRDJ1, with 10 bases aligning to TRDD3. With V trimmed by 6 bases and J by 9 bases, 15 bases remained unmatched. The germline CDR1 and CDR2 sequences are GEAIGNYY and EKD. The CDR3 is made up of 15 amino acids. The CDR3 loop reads CACYPLGDGDAELIF. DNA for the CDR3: TGTGCCTGTTACCCACTGGGGGATGGGGATGCGGAACTCATCTTT.

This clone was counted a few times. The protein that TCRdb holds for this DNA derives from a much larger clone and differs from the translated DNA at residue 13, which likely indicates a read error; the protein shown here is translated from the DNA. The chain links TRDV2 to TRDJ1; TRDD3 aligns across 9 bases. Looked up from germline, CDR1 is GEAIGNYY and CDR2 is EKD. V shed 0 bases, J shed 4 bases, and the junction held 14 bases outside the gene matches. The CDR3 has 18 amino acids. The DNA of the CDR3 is TGTGCCTGTGACACCCTACTGGGGGACCCCTTCTTGATCGATAAACTCATCTTT. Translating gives CACDTLLGDPFLIDKLIF.

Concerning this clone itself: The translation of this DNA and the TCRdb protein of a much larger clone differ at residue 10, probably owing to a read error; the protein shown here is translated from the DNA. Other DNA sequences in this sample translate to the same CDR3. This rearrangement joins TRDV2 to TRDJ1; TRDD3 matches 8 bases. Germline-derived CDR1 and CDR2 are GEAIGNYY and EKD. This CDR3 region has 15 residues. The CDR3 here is CACVTGGIWIDKLIF. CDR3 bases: TGTGCTTGTGTAACTGGGGGGATATGGATCGATAAACTCATCTTT.

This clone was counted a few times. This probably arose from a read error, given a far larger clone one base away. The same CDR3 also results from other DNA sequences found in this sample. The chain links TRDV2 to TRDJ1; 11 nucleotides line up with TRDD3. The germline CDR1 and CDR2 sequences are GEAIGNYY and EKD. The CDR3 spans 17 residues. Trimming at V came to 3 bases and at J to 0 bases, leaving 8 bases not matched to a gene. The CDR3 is CACDVLLGDTHTDKLIF. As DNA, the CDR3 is TGTGCCTGTGACGTGCTATTGGGGGATACGCACACCGATAAACTCATCTTT.

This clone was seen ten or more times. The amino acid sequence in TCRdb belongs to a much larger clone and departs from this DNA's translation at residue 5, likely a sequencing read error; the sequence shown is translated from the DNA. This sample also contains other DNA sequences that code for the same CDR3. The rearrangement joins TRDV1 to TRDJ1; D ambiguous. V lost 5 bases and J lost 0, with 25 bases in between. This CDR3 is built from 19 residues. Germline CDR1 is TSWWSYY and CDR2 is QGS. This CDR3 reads CALGSYLYVLVPYTDKLIF. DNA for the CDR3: TGTGCTCTTGGGTCTTACCTGTACGTTTTGGTTCCGTACACCGATAAACTCATCTTT.

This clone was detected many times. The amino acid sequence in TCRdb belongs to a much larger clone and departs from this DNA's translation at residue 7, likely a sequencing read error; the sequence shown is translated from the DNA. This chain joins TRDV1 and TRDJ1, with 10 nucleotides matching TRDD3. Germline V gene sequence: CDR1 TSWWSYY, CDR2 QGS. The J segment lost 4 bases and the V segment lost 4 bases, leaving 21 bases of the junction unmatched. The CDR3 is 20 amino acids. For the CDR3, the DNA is TGTGCTCTTGGGGTCGCCCTCCTATCGGGGGGATACGCCACGATCGATAAACTCATCTTT. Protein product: CALGVALLSGGYATIDKLIF.

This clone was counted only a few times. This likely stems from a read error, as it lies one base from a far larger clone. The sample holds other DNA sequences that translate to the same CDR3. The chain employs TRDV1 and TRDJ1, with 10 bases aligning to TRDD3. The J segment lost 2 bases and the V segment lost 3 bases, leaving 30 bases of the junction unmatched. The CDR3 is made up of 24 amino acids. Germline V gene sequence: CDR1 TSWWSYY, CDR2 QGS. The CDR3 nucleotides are TGTGCTCTTGGGGAGCGGCCCGTCCCCCTTCCTATTGTTTGGGGGATACCGGATACCGATAAACTCATCTTT. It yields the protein CALGERPVPLPIVWGIPDTDKLIF.

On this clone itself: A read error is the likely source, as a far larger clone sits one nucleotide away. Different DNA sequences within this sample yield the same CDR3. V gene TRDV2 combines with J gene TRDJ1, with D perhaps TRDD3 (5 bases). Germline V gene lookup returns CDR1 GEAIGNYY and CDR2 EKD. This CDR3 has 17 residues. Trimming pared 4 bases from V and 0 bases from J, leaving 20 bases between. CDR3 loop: CACDTVAGWDDTDKLIF. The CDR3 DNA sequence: TGTGCCTGTGATACCGTTGCTGGGTGGGACGACACCGATAAACTCATCTTT.

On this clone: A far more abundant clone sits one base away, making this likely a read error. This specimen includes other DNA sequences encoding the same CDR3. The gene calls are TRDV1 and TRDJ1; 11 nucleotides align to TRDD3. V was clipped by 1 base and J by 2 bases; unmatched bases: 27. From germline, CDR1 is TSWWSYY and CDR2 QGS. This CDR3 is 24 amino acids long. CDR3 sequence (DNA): TGTGCTCTTGGGGAACGGCCCGTCCCCCTTCCTATTGTCTGGGGGATACCGGATACCGATAAACTCATCTTT. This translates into CALGERPVPLPIVWGIPDTDKLIF.

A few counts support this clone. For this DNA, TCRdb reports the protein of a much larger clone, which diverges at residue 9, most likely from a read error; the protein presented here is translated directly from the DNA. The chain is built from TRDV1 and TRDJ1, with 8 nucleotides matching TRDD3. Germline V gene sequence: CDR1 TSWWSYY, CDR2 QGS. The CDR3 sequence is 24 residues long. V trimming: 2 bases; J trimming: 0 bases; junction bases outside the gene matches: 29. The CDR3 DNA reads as TGTGCTCTTGGGGAATATTTGGTCGTCAATTTCATAACTGGGGGCCCGAAGTACACCGATAAACTCATCTTT. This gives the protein CALGEYLVVNFITGGPKYTDKLIF.

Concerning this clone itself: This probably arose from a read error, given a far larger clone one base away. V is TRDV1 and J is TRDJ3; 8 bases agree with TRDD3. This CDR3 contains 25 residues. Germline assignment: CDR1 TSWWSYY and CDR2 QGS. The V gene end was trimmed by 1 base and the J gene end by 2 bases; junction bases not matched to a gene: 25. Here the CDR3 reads CALGEHGIVGDHGLAKTWDTRQMFF. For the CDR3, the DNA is TGTGCTCTTGGGGAACATGGTATAGTGGGGGATCATGGGTTGGCCAAGACCTGGGACACCCGACAGATGTTTTTC.

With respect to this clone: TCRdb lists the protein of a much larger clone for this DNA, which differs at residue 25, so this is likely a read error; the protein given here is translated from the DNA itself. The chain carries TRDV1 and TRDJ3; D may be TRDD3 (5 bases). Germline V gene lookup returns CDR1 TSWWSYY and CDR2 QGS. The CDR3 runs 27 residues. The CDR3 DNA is TGTGCTCTTGGCCCCGGGCCCCACTACGTTTTTTCGAGGGGGTTTCAAATGACCTCCTGGGACACCCGACAGACGTTTTTC. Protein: CALGPGPHYVFSRGFQMTSWDTRQTFF.

The CDR3 nucleotides are TGTGCTCTTGGGGAATCCCCATTCCCTACTGGGGGGATACCCGAGATGGCCGATAAACTCATCTTT. It encodes CALGESPFPTGGIPEMADKLIF. No V gene call was produced; the J gene was TRDJ1; TRDD3 is the table's D call, not checked against the DNA. The CDR3 covers 22 residues.

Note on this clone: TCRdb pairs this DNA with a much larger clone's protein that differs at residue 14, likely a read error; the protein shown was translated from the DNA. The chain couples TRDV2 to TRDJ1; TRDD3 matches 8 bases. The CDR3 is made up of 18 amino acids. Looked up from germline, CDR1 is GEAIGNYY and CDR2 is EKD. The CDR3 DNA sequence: TGTGCCTGTGACACCGTGGGGTTACTGGGGGCTAACACCGGTAAACTCATCTTT. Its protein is CACDTVGLLGANTGKLIF.

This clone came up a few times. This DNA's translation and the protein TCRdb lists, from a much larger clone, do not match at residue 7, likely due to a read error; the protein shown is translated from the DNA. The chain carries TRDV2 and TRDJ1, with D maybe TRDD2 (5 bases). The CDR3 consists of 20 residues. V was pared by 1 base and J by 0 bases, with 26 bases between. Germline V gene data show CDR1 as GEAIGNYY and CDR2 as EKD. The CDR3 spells CACDTMGSYGANYYTDKLIF. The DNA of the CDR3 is TGTGCCTGTGACACTATGGGCTCCTATGGAGCCAACTATTACACCGATAAACTCATCTTT.

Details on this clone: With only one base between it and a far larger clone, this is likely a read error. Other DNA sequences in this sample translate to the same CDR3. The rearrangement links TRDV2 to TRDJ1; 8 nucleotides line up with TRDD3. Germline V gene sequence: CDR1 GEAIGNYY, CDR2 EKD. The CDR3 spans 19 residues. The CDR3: CACDTLLQASTGGFDKLIF. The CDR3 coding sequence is TGTGCCTGCGACACCCTCCTTCAAGCCAGTACTGGGGGGTTCGATAAACTCATCTTT.

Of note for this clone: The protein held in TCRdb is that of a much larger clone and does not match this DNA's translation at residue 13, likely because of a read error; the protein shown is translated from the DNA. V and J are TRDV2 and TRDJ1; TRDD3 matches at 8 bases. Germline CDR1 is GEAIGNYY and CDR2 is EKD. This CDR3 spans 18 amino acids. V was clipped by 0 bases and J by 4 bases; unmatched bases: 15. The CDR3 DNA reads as TGTGCCTGTGACACCGTGGGGTTACTGGGGGCTAACAGCGATAAACTCATCTTT. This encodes CACDTVGLLGANSDKLIF.

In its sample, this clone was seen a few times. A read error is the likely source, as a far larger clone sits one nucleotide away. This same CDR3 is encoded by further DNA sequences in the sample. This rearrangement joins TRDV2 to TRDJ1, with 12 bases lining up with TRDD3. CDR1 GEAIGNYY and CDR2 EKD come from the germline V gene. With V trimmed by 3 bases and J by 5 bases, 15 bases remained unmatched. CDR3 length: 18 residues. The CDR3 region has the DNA TGTGCCTGTGACTCAGTCCATCTGGGGGATACGTTCACTGATAAACTCATCTTT. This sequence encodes CACDSVHLGDTFTDKLIF.